This entry describes one T cell receptor (beta chain). Antigen specificity is unknown. These data originate in a study of identical twins. General study findings and limits: The study reached conclusions through statistical analysis that was cross-sectional, not following the same donors. Among monozygotic twins, out-of-frame TCR alpha sharing exceeded what models predicted.

From germline, CDR1 is SGHTA and CDR2 FQGNSA. V dropped 3 bases and J dropped 3 bases, with 15 bases sitting between them. The CDR3 runs 15 residues. Template switching supplied a universal primer site; unique molecular identifiers were carried on the cDNA. Using its own MiXCR run on the 5' RACE reads, TCRdb lists one record per CDR3 protein. The sample lists 200,000 to 300,000 distinct CDR3 sequences, roughly a tenth occurring once. This sequence originates from a man aged 50-60 years in good health. This chain joins TRBV7-2 and TRBJ2-7; maybe TRBD2 (6 bases). The sequenced material came from memory T cells sorted from blood. CDR3 DNA: TGTGCCAGCAGCTTTCGGGGGAACGTCCTCTACGAGCAGTACTTC. Amino acid sequence: CASSFRGNVLYEQYF.